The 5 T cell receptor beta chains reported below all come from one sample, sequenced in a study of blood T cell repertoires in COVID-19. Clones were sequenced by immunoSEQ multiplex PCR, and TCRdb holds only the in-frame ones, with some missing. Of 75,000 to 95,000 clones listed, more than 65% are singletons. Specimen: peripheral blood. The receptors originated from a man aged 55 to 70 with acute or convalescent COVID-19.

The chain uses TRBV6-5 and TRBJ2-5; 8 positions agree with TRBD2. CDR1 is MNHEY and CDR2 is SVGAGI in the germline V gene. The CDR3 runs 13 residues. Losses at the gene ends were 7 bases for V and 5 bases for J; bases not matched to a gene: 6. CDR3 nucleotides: TGTGCCAGCACCCGGGGGGGGCGGGAGACCCAGTACTTC. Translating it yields CASTRGGRETQYF.

The CDR3: CASSLGLAQETQYF. The CDR3 coding sequence is TGCGCCAGCAGCTTGGGGTTAGCTCAAGAGACCCAGTACTTC. The V and J genes are TRBV5-1 and TRBJ2-5; D ambiguous. V lost 0 bases and J lost 2, with 8 bases in between. The CDR3 loop spans 14 amino acids. CDR1 SGHRS and CDR2 YFSETQ come from the germline V gene.

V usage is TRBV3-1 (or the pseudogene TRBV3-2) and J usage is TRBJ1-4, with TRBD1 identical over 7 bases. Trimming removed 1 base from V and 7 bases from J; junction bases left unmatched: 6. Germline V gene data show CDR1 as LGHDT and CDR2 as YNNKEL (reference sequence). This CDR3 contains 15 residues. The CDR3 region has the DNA TGTGCCAGCAGCCAAGGACAGGGTGTAAGTGAAAAACTGTTTTTT. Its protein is CASSQGQGVSEKLFF.

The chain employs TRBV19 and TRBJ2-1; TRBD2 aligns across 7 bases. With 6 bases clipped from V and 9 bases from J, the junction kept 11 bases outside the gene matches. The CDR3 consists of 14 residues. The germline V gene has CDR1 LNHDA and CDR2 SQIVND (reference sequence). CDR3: CASRPTGTTSEQFF. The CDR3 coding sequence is TGTGCCAGTAGGCCAACCGGGACTACCTCTGAGCAGTTCTTC.

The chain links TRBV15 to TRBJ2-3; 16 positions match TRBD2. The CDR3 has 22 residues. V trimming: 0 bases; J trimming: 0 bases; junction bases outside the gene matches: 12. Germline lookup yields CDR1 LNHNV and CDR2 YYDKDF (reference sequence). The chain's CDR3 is CATSREVFPGLAGGPSTDTQYF. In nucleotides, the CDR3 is TGTGCCACCAGCAGAGAGGTGTTCCCGGGACTAGCGGGGGGGCCGAGCACAGATACGCAGTATTTT.